This entry lists 28 T cell receptor beta chains sequenced from one sample in a study of regulatory and conventional T cells in RAG deficiency. Assay used: immunoSEQ multiplex PCR; TCRdb lists only in-frame clones, some missing. The table records 30,000 to 35,000 clones, about 87% of them present only once. The sample also formed part of further work on regulatory T cells. That study adds: The primer mix had 52 TRBV and 13 TRBJ primers.

The sample consisted of CD8+ T cells sorted from blood. The receptors were sampled from a human donor in good health.

The chain recombines TRBV27 with TRBJ2-1; possible D gene TRBD1, 5 bases. The V gene's germline CDR1 is MNHEY and CDR2 SMNVEV (reference sequence). This CDR3 is built from 15 residues. V was clipped by 4 bases and J by 1 base, with 11 bases between them. DNA of the CDR3: TGTGCCAGCAGTTCCGCAAGGGGTTCCTACAATGAGCAGTTCTTC. Amino acid sequence: CASSSARGSYNEQFF.

The chain links TRBV6-5 to TRBJ1-1; D uncertain. CDR3 length: 12 amino acids. V shed 2 bases and J shed 2 bases, with 3 bases lying between them. From germline, CDR1 is MNHEY and CDR2 SVGAGI. CDR3 sequence reads: CASSYSNTEAFF. The CDR3 coding sequence is TGTGCCAGCAGTTACAGTAACACTGAAGCTTTCTTT.

The chain recombines TRBV9 with TRBJ2-1, with D perhaps TRBD2 (6 bases). Germline loops: CDR1 SGDLS, CDR2 YYNGEE. V lost 5 bases, J lost 5 bases, and 17 bases lay in between. The CDR3 runs 15 residues. The CDR3 coding sequence is TGTGCCAGCAGTCACCGACTAGAATCAAACAATGAGCAGTTCTTC. Translated, it gives CASSHRLESNNEQFF. Full variable domain (missing parts from reference TRBV9 and TRBJ2-1): DSGVTQTPKHLITATGQRVTLRCSPRSGDLSVYWYQQSLDQGLQFLIQYYNGEERAKGNILERFSAQQFPDLHSELNLSSLELGDSALYFCASSHRLESNNEQFFGPGTRLTVL.

The chain has TRBV9 and TRBJ2-1; 10 bases align to TRBD2. Germline trimming cut 0 bases from V and 0 bases from J; bases unmatched to any gene: 6. This CDR3 has 18 residues. Germline V CDR1 and CDR2: SGDLS, YYNGEE. DNA for the CDR3: TGTGCCAGCAGCGTAGGAGCTAGCGGGGGCCTCTCCTACAATGAGCAGTTCTTC. This gives the protein CASSVGASGGLSYNEQFF.

This chain connects TRBV5-5 to TRBJ2-3; 15 positions agree with TRBD2. The junction had 3 bases not matched to a gene; V was cut back by 4 bases and J by 6 bases. The CDR3 spans 15 residues. The germline V gene encodes CDR1 SGHKS and CDR2 YYEKEE (reference sequence). The CDR3 region has the DNA TGTGCCAGCAGCCGGACTAGCGGGGGGGCTGATACGCAGTATTTT. It yields the protein CASSRTSGGADTQYF.

This chain uses TRBV11-2 with TRBJ2-1, with 11 bases aligning to TRBD2. This CDR3 spans 15 amino acids. The J segment lost 6 bases and the V segment lost 3 bases, leaving 4 bases of the junction unmatched. CDR1 is SGHAT, CDR2 FQNNGV, per germline. This CDR3 is CASSLGLAELNEQFF. The CDR3 DNA reads as TGTGCCAGCAGCTTGGGACTAGCGGAACTCAATGAGCAGTTCTTC.

This CDR3 reads CASSEAPETYEQYF. CDR3 DNA sequence: TGTGCCAGCAGTGAGGCCCCGGAAACCTACGAGCAGTACTTC. The V and J genes are TRBV6-5 and TRBJ2-7; D gene uncertain. Germline CDR1 and CDR2: MNHEY and SVGAGI. The CDR3 length is 14 residues. Trimming cost V 5 bases and J 2 bases, with 13 bases left between them.

This chain links TRBV6-6 with TRBJ1-1; D is undetermined. Germline V lookup: CDR1 MNHNY, CDR2 SVGAGI (reference sequence). With 5 bases removed from V and 7 bases from J, the gap between germline ends came to 8 bases. The CDR3 is made up of 11 amino acids. CDR3 in amino acids: CASSHRDEAFF. Written as DNA, the CDR3 is TGTGCCAGCAGTCACAGAGATGAAGCTTTCTTT.

This chain connects TRBV7-8 to TRBJ2-5, with 7 bases identical to TRBD2. The germline gives CDR1 SGHVS, CDR2 FQNEAQ. The CDR3 has 19 amino acids. J was trimmed by 2 bases and V by 2 bases; bases with no gene match: 17. The CDR3 DNA sequence: TGTGCCAGCAGCTTACGATATCTAACTAGTTGGGGAGGGCAAGAGACCCAGTACTTC. Translated: CASSLRYLTSWGGQETQYF.

This clone has only one observation. The chain links TRBV19 to TRBJ2-1; D gene unclear. V was trimmed by 3 bases and J by 15 bases, leaving 18 bases between them. CDR3 length: 13 residues. CDR1 LNHDA and CDR2 SQIVND come from the germline V gene (reference sequence). CDR3 protein: CASSIPTGSNRFF. CDR3 nucleotide sequence: TGTGCCAGTAGTATCCCTACCGGCTCAAATCGGTTCTTC.

The V call is TRBV7-9, the J call TRBJ2-2, with D perhaps matching TRBD1 or TRBD2 (7 bases each). This CDR3 contains 15 residues. From germline, CDR1 is SEHNR and CDR2 FQNEAQ (reference sequence). V lost 5 bases, J lost 2 bases, and 12 bases lay in between. CDR3 region: CASSPGGANTGELFF. The CDR3 region has the DNA TGTGCCAGCAGCCCAGGGGGGGCTAACACCGGGGAGCTGTTTTTT.

The V and J genes are TRBV6-1 and TRBJ1-1, with 8 bases matching TRBD1. Germline values: CDR1 MNHNS, CDR2 SASEGT. This CDR3 has 17 amino acids. V dropped 3 bases and J dropped 3; count of bases not matched to a gene: 12. CDR3 bases: TGTGCCAGCAGTGATCGGAGACAGGGGCTATCGTACACTGAAGCTTTCTTT. Its protein product is CASSDRRQGLSYTEAFF.

The genes are TRBV20-1 and TRBJ2-1; no definite D call. The CDR3 has 10 residues. V was shortened by 6 bases and J by 3 bases, with 3 bases between the two germline ends. Looked up from germline, CDR1 is DFQATT and CDR2 is SNEGSKA (reference sequence). CDR3 sequence reads: CSANYNEQFF. CDR3 DNA: TGCAGTGCCAACTACAATGAGCAGTTCTTC.

This clone was detected once. CDR3 sequence reads: CASRIDRRTYEQYF. CDR3 nucleotide sequence: TGCGCCAGCCGAATAGACAGGAGGACCTACGAGCAGTACTTC. The gene calls are TRBV5-1 and TRBJ2-7; D is possibly TRBD1 (6 bases). The CDR3 length is 14 residues. Trimming took off 7 bases at V and 2 bases at J, with 16 bases between the two ends. Looked up from germline, CDR1 is SGHRS and CDR2 is YFSETQ.

This clone was seen a single time. This chain uses TRBV6-5 with TRBJ2-1; weak D call: TRBD1 (6 bases). The CDR3 extends over 14 amino acids. Germline values: CDR1 MNHEY, CDR2 SVGAGI. Trimming took off 3 bases at V and 5 bases at J, with 11 bases between the two ends. CDR3 sequence: CASSYLQGHNEQFF. DNA of the CDR3: TGTGCCAGCAGTTATCTCCAGGGGCACAATGAGCAGTTCTTC.

This clone showed up just a few times. The chain carries TRBV7-9 and TRBJ1-5; TRBD1 is a possible D gene (5 bases). This CDR3 is 13 amino acids long. Germline V gene lookup returns CDR1 SEHNR and CDR2 FQNEAQ (reference sequence). The germline V and J ends were trimmed by 7 bases and 1 base, with 8 bases remaining between them. As DNA, the CDR3 is TGTGCCAGCACCCGGGACAGCAATCAGCCCCAGCATTTT. It translates to CASTRDSNQPQHF. The variable domain in full, with the rest retrieved from reference TRBV7-9 and TRBJ1-5, is DTGVSQNPRHKITKRGQNVTFRCDPISEHNRLYWYRQTLGQGPEFLTYFQNEAQLEKSRLLSDRFSAERPKGSFSTLEIQRTEQGDSAMYLCASTRDSNQPQHFGDGTRLSIL.

This rearrangement joins TRBV7-3 to TRBJ2-2; D remains unclear. Trimming left V 0 bases short and J 5 bases short, with 4 bases between. The germline V gene has CDR1 SGHTA and CDR2 FQGTGA. This CDR3 region has 13 residues. CDR3 region: CASSLTGTGELFF. As DNA, the CDR3 is TGTGCCAGCAGCTTAACCGGGACCGGGGAGCTGTTTTTT.

This clone appeared a few times. J is TRBJ1-5 and V is TRBV6-1, with D uncertain. Trimming took 1 base from V and 2 from J, leaving 9 bases between them. The CDR3 length is 15 residues. In germline, CDR1 is MNHNS, CDR2 SASEGT. The CDR3 bases are TGTGCCAGCAGTGAAGAGTGGGAGGGCAATCAGCCCCAGCATTTT. Its translation is CASSEEWEGNQPQHF.

V and J are TRBV19 and TRBJ1-6, with D uncertain. V was pared by 5 bases and J by 0 bases, with 14 bases between. Germline CDR1 LNHDA, CDR2 SQIVND (reference sequence). The CDR3 totals 17 residues. The CDR3: CASSLTELSSYNSPLHF. The DNA of the CDR3 is TGTGCCAGTAGTCTGACCGAACTTAGCTCCTATAATTCACCCCTCCACTTT. Together with reference TRBV19 and TRBJ1-6, the CDR3 gives the full variable domain: DGGITQSPKYLFRKEGQNVTLSCEQNLNHDAMYWYRQDPGQGLRLIYYSQIVNDFQKGDIAEGYSVSREKKESFPLTVTSAQKNPTAFYLCASSLTELSSYNSPLHFGNGTRLTVT.

This clone is labeled medium-sized. Other DNA sequences in the same sample also yield this CDR3. The J gene is TRBJ2-1, the V gene TRBV7-3, with no clear D. V was trimmed by 2 bases and J by 5 bases, leaving 7 bases between them. Looked up from germline, CDR1 is SGHTA and CDR2 is FQGTGA. The CDR3 is 13 amino acids. The CDR3 region is CASSLELHNEQFF. For the CDR3, the DNA is TGTGCCAGCAGCTTAGAATTACACAATGAGCAGTTCTTC.

The CDR3 here is CASSVSLGSPISGANVLTF. DNA of the CDR3: TGTGCCAGCAGCGTATCGTTAGGTTCCCCCATCTCTGGGGCCAACGTCCTGACTTTC. This rearrangement joins TRBV9 to TRBJ2-6; the D is unclear. Germline V gene data show CDR1 as SGDLS and CDR2 as YYNGEE. CDR3 length equals 19 residues. Trimming took 1 base from V and 0 from J, leaving 17 bases between them.

This clone was recorded a few times. The V call is TRBV7-9, the J call TRBJ1-4; perhaps TRBD1 as D (5 bases). V lost 1 base to trimming and J lost 11 bases, with 8 bases between them. Germline V gene sequence: CDR1 SEHNR, CDR2 FQNEAQ (reference sequence). This CDR3 region has 12 residues. CDR3 bases: TGTGCCAGCAGCTTAGGGGGCGATAAACTGTTTTTT. Its translation: CASSLGGDKLFF.

Regarding this clone: Germline and junction disagree at one end, which may indicate a read error. V gene TRBV5-1 combines with J gene TRBJ1-1; no firm D call. The CDR3 sequence is 15 residues long. Germline V gene sequence: CDR1 SGHRS, CDR2 YFSETQ. The CDR3 DNA sequence: TGCGCCAGCAGCTTGGAGCTGGGGATGAACGCTGAAGCTCTCTTT. As protein: CASSLELGMNAEALF.

The chain links TRBV28 to TRBJ2-6; D is undetermined. Trimming left V 5 bases short and J 0 bases short, with 11 bases between. Germline V gene data show CDR1 as MDHEN and CDR2 as SYDVKM. The CDR3 has 16 residues. The CDR3 bases are TGTGCCAGCAGTCCCAGACATTCCTCTGGGGCCAACGTCCTGACTTTC. Amino acid sequence: CASSPRHSSGANVLTF. Based on the CDR3 plus reference TRBV28 and TRBJ2-6, the full variable domain is DVKVTQSSRYLVKRTGEKVFLECVQDMDHENMFWYRQDPGLGLRLIYFSYDVKMKEKGDIPEGYSVSREKKERFSLILESASTNQTSMYLCASSPRHSSGANVLTFGAGSRLTVL.

This CDR3 reads CASSLAGEYNEQFF. The CDR3 nucleotides are TGTGCCAGTAGTCTGGCAGGGGAGTACAATGAGCAGTTCTTC. The chain employs TRBV19 and TRBJ2-1; tentative D call: TRBD1 (6 bases). Looked up from germline, CDR1 is LNHDA and CDR2 is SQIVND (reference sequence). The CDR3 contains 14 residues. V shed 5 bases and J shed 4 bases, with 12 bases lying between them.

The chain employs TRBV1 and TRBJ2-1; the listed D gene, TRBD2, was not tested against the DNA. TRBV1 is a recognized pseudogene. The CDR3 sequence is 22 residues long. The CDR3 protein is CTSSQSYGGVDRSGLDYNEQFF. The CDR3 DNA sequence: TGCACCAGCAGCCAATCGTATGGGGGTGTTGATCGATCGGGACTTGACTACAATGAGCAGTTCTTC.

This chain connects TRBV27 to TRBJ1-5, with TRBD1 matching over 7 bases. Germline CDR1 and CDR2: MNHEY and SMNVEV (reference sequence). The V and J ends lost 0 bases and 5 bases, in that order; junction bases with no gene match: 1. This CDR3 has 14 amino acids. The CDR3: CASSLSGGDQPQHF. In DNA, the CDR3 is TGTGCCAGCAGTTTATCAGGGGGCGATCAGCCCCAGCATTTT.

This chain links TRBV6-6 with TRBJ1-3; D remains ambiguous. From germline, CDR1 is MNHNY and CDR2 SVGAGI (reference sequence). This CDR3 has 15 residues. V lost 0 bases and J lost 4, with 10 bases in between. The CDR3 sequence is CASSYSPADGNTIYF. The CDR3 DNA is TGTGCCAGCAGTTACTCCCCAGCTGACGGAAACACCATATATTTT.